These 9 T cell receptor beta chains came from one sample sequenced in a study of blood T cell repertoires in COVID-19 (dated by TCRdb to 2018 to 2020). The protocol used for the library was the immunoSEQ multiplex PCR assay. TCRdb carries this immuneACCESS record with in-frame sequences only. Its versions omit some clonotypes, under half of them owing to an unresolved V gene in the studies checked, with the rest unexplained. The sample includes 110,000 or so clones, with about 85% observed a single time. The ten largest clones add up to around 3.5% of the sample. The sample taken for sequencing was peripheral blood. The receptors were sampled from a man aged 35 to 55 with acute or convalescent COVID-19.

The chain uses TRBV7-9 and TRBJ2-1; 8 bases map to TRBD2. CDR1 and CDR2 from the germline V gene are SEHNR and FQNEAQ (reference sequence). V lost 1 base, J lost 9 bases, and 8 bases stayed unmatched. The CDR3 loop spans 15 amino acids. CDR3 loop: CASSLELAGWGEQFF. CDR3 in DNA: TGTGCCAGCAGCTTAGAGTTAGCGGGGTGGGGTGAGCAGTTCTTC.

The chain has TRBV27 and TRBJ2-3; D possibly corresponds to TRBD1 (5 bases). This CDR3 region has 15 residues. V was shortened by 5 bases and J by 1 base, with 13 bases between the two germline ends. Germline V gives CDR1 MNHEY, CDR2 SMNVEV (reference sequence). The CDR3 coding sequence is TGTGCCAGCAGTACCCTAGGGGCTGGCACAGATACGCAGTATTTT. This sequence encodes CASSTLGAGTDTQYF.

This chain uses TRBV3-1 (or the pseudogene TRBV3-2) with TRBJ2-3; 7 nucleotides line up with TRBD2. Germline V CDR1 and CDR2: LGHDT, YNNKEL (reference sequence). CDR3 length equals 14 residues. Losses at the gene ends were 2 bases for V and 5 bases for J; bases not matched to a gene: 4. The CDR3 region is CASSQLADRDTQYF. As DNA, the CDR3 is TGTGCCAGCAGCCAACTAGCGGACCGAGATACGCAGTATTTT.

Only a few counts were recorded for this clone. The chain carries TRBV5-1 and TRBJ2-7; a weak D match, TRBD1 (6 bases). The CDR3 has 14 residues. CDR1 and CDR2 from the germline V gene are SGHRS and YFSETQ. V lost 2 bases, J lost 4 bases, and 13 bases lay in between. The CDR3 nucleotides read TGCGCCAGCAGCTTACAGGGTAACTCTTACGAGCAGTACTTC. It codes for CASSLQGNSYEQYF.

The rearrangement links TRBV9 to TRBJ1-6; 8 nucleotides align to TRBD1. Looked up from germline, CDR1 is SGDLS and CDR2 is YYNGEE. The CDR3 covers 17 residues. V lost 4 bases, J lost 0 bases, and 6 bases stayed unmatched. CDR3 sequence reads: CASSQGAFSSYNSPLHF. The CDR3 DNA is TGTGCCAGCAGCCAGGGGGCCTTTAGCTCCTATAATTCACCCCTCCACTTT. The complete variable domain, with remaining parts taken from reference TRBV9 and TRBJ1-6, reads DSGVTQTPKHLITATGQRVTLRCSPRSGDLSVYWYQQSLDQGLQFLIQYYNGEERAKGNILERFSAQQFPDLHSELNLSSLELGDSALYFCASSQGAFSSYNSPLHFGNGTRLTVT.

The chain joins TRBV6-5 to TRBJ2-7; weak D call: TRBD2 (6 bases). Germline values: CDR1 MNHEY, CDR2 SVGAGI. V gave up 8 bases and J gave up 3 bases, with 11 bases separating them. The CDR3 runs to 12 residues. Here the CDR3 reads CASGGDSYEQYF. In nucleotides, the CDR3 is TGTGCCAGCGGAGGGGATAGCTACGAGCAGTACTTC.

The count of this clone is one. The J gene is TRBJ1-2, the V gene TRBV25-1; D is ambiguous. Trimming took off 4 bases at V and 0 bases at J, with 6 bases between the two ends. Germline lookup yields CDR1 MGHDK and CDR2 SYGVNS. The CDR3 totals 13 residues. DNA of the CDR3: TGTGCCAGCAGTGCCGCGGCTAACTATGGCTACACCTTC. Residues: CASSAAANYGYTF.

In this sample, this clone turned up once. The J gene is TRBJ2-7, the V gene TRBV6-5, with D tentatively TRBD1 (6 bases). CDR3 length: 15 amino acids. V gave up 4 bases and J gave up 2 bases, with 15 bases separating them. CDR1 and CDR2 from the germline V gene are MNHEY and SVGAGI. CDR3 residues: CASSLTTGVPYEQYF. As DNA, the CDR3 is TGTGCCAGCAGTTTAACGACAGGTGTCCCCTACGAGCAGTACTTC.

This clone turned up a few times. V usage is TRBV2 and J usage is TRBJ1-4, with 7 bases matching TRBD1. This CDR3 is built from 16 residues. V trimming: 7 bases; J trimming: 3 bases; junction bases outside the gene matches: 11. Germline assignment: CDR1 SNHLY and CDR2 FYNNEI. As DNA, the CDR3 is TGTGCCAGCACGATCGTACGGGACAGTGCTAATGAAAAACTGTTTTTT. This codes for CASTIVRDSANEKLFF.